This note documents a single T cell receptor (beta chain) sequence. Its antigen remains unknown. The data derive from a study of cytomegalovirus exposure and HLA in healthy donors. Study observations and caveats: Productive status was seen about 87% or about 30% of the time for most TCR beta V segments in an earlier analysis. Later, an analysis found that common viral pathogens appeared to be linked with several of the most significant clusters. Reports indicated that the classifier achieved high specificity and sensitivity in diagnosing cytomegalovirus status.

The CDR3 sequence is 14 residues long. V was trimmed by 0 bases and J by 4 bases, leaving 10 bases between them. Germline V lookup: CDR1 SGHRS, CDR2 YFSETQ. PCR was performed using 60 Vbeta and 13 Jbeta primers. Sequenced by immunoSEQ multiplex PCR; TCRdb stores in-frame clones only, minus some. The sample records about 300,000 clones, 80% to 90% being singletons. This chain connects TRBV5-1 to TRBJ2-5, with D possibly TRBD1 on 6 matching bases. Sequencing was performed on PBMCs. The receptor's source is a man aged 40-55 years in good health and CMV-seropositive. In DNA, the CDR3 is TGCGCCAGCAGCTTGGAAACAGGGAGAGAGACCCAGTACTTC. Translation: CASSLETGRETQYF.